The present entry profiles one TCR beta chain with its context. Ranging in age from about 6 to 95, the donors were healthy Caucasian individuals from Russia. Total RNA was isolated from each sample in quantities of at least 5 micrograms. For the second PCR, which ran for about 7 to 11 cycles, a sample-barcoded 5' primer and a J-beta primer mix were used. TCRdb itself ran the 5' RACE reads through MiXCR, one entry per CDR3 protein. There are over 750,000 distinct CDR3 sequences in the sample; 25% occur only once, and 9.4% lies in the top ten. These data belong to a study of blood T cells in healthy people across ages. V was clipped by 5 bases and J by 2 bases, with 13 bases between them. The CDR3 covers 14 residues. Looked up from germline, CDR1 is LGHDT and CDR2 is YNNKEL (reference sequence). These same data were also listed under a study on T cells of mothers and their children. In that study: Evidence of persistent microchimeric T cell clones was absent.

The chain is built from TRBV3-1 and TRBJ2-7; D ambiguous. This sequence originates from a boy younger than 18 in good health. The sequenced material came from blood. In DNA form, the CDR3 reads TGTGCCAGCAGCAATTCGATGGTGCCCTACGAGCAGTACTTC. Protein sequence: CASSNSMVPYEQYF.